The next 20 T cell receptor beta chains were all read from a single sample in a study of OX40 agonist ivuxolimab in advanced cancers. Profiling relied on immunoSEQ multiplex PCR, and the TCRdb table lists in-frame clones only, not all of them. The sample has 55,000 to 70,000 clones, roughly 87% seen once. Sequences were derived from CD4+ or CD8+ T cells sorted from blood, sampled in a trial of the OX40 agonist ivuxolimab. The receptors originated from an adult with an advanced solid tumor such as melanoma, head and neck, liver or kidney cancer.

This chain connects TRBV5-1 to TRBJ1-2; no clear D gene. The V end lost 0 bases, the J end lost 2 bases, and 5 bases lay between the germline ends. Germline V CDR1 and CDR2: SGHRS, YFSETQ. This CDR3 has 13 amino acids. The CDR3 region is CASSLDPNYGYTF. The CDR3 DNA sequence: TGCGCCAGCAGCTTGGACCCGAACTATGGCTACACCTTC.

The chain recombines TRBV5-1 with TRBJ2-7, with TRBD1 identical over 10 bases. There are 15 residues in the CDR3. The J segment lost 2 bases and the V segment lost 1 base, leaving 3 bases of the junction unmatched. Germline assignment: CDR1 SGHRS and CDR2 YFSETQ. The CDR3 reads CASSLRGQGTYEQYF. CDR3 coding DNA: TGCGCCAGCAGCTTGAGGGGACAGGGGACCTACGAGCAGTACTTC.

This chain links TRBV4-1 with TRBJ1-1; D is uncertain. CDR3 size: 13 residues. Trimming removed 0 bases from V and 10 bases from J, with 12 bases in between. Germline assignment: CDR1 MGHRA and CDR2 YSYEKL. The CDR3: CASSQDLQAIAFF. CDR3 nucleotide sequence: TGCGCCAGCAGCCAAGATCTTCAGGCTATAGCTTTCTTT.

The chain is built from TRBV7-6 and TRBJ1-2; no definite D call. Germline CDR1 and CDR2: SGHVS and FNYEAQ. Trimming left V 5 bases short and J 4 bases short, with 5 bases between. The CDR3 runs 11 residues. The CDR3 sequence: CASSGSYGYTF. The CDR3 nucleotides read TGTGCCAGCAGCGGGAGCTATGGCTACACCTTC.

The chain combines TRBV30 with TRBJ1-4, with D unresolved. This CDR3 has 14 amino acids. From germline, CDR1 is GTSNPN and CDR2 SVGIG (reference sequence). V was cut by 0 bases and J by 4 bases, with 9 bases left in between. The CDR3 DNA is TGTGCCTGGAGTGTACGGCAGAGTAATGAAAAACTGTTTTTT. This encodes CAWSVRQSNEKLFF.

This chain links TRBV7-7 with TRBJ2-2; possible D gene TRBD1, 5 bases. The V gene's germline CDR1 is SSHAT and CDR2 FNYEAQ (reference sequence). The CDR3 is 14 amino acids. V lost 6 bases and J lost 7, with 15 bases in between. CDR3 loop: CASSFSITGGELFF. CDR3 sequence (DNA): TGTGCCAGCAGTTTCAGTATTACAGGCGGGGAGCTGTTTTTT.

V gene TRBV11-2 combines with J gene TRBJ2-5, with TRBD2 matching 8 bases. Gene TRBJ2-7 matches the end of the DNA better, so the J call may be wrong. Germline V gene sequence: CDR1 SGHAT, CDR2 FQNNGV. This CDR3 has 15 residues. The CDR3 nucleotides read TGTGCCAGCAGCTCCCTTAGCGGGACTAGCTACGAGCAGTACTTC. This encodes CASSSLSGTSYEQYF.

The chain recombines TRBV5-1 with TRBJ2-2; D may be TRBD1 (6 bases). V lost 4 bases, J lost 6 bases, and 10 bases lay in between. Per germline, CDR1 SGHRS and CDR2 YFSETQ. There are 13 residues in the CDR3. In DNA form, the CDR3 reads TGCGCCAGCAGCGGACACAGGGCCGGGGAGCTGTTTTTT. Residues: CASSGHRAGELFF.

The chain couples TRBV15 to TRBJ1-2; perhaps TRBD1 as D (6 bases). The CDR3 has 14 amino acids. Germline lookup yields CDR1 LNHNV and CDR2 YYDKDF (reference sequence). V lost 5 bases to trimming and J lost 7 bases, with 17 bases between them. The CDR3 sequence is CATSANTGIFGYTF. The CDR3 nucleotides read TGTGCCACCAGCGCGAATACAGGGATTTTTGGCTACACCTTC.

The sample holds a few counts of this clone. The V and J genes are TRBV18 and TRBJ1-6; D may be TRBD1 (6 bases). Trimming left V 5 bases short and J 9 bases short, with 11 bases between. Germline loops: CDR1 KGHSH, CDR2 LQKENI. CDR3 size: 13 residues. CDR3 DNA sequence: TGTGCCAGCTCAGGAGGACAGAGTTCACCCCTCCACTTT. Amino acids: CASSGGQSSPLHF.

J is TRBJ1-1 and V is TRBV5-8; D not certain. V dropped 4 bases and J dropped 4 bases, with 8 bases sitting between them. CDR1 SGHTS and CDR2 YDEGEE come from the germline V gene. CDR3 length: 12 residues. CDR3: CASSPSATEAFF. The DNA for the CDR3 is TGTGCCAGCAGCCCCAGTGCCACTGAAGCTTTCTTT.

The rearrangement links TRBV27 to TRBJ2-5; no definite D call. The germline CDR1 and CDR2 sequences are MNHEY and SMNVEV (reference sequence). This CDR3 region has 15 residues. Trimming shortened V by 6 bases and J by 4 bases, and 18 bases separated the two germline ends. CDR3 sequence reads: CASSPTGWGLETQYF. CDR3 DNA: TGTGCCAGCAGCCCGACTGGCTGGGGTCTAGAGACCCAGTACTTC.

V usage is TRBV6-6 and J usage is TRBJ1-3, with D possibly TRBD1 on 6 matching bases. This CDR3 is built from 15 residues. Germline-derived CDR1 and CDR2 are MNHNY and SVGAGI (reference sequence). Trimming took 6 bases from V and 0 from J, leaving 12 bases between them. The CDR3 region has the DNA TGTGCCAGCAGCCCCAGGGGAAGCTCTGGAAACACCATATATTTT. This codes for CASSPRGSSGNTIYF.

V and J are TRBV19 and TRBJ2-3; TRBD2 agrees at 7 bases. The CDR3 totals 17 residues. Germline CDR1 LNHDA, CDR2 SQIVND (reference sequence). The J segment lost 2 bases and the V segment lost 3 bases, leaving 11 bases of the junction unmatched. The CDR3 region has the DNA TGTGCCAGTAGTATGGGGCCTAGCGGCCGTCACACAGATACGCAGTATTTT. It codes for CASSMGPSGRHTDTQYF.

The J gene is TRBJ2-1, the V gene TRBV5-4; 8 bases fit TRBD2. There are 20 residues in the CDR3. V gave up 4 bases and J gave up 6 bases; unmatched junction bases: 24. Germline lookup yields CDR1 SGHNT and CDR2 YYREEE (reference sequence). This CDR3 is CASSPSYFSGVSHPGNEQFF. The CDR3 bases are TGTGCCAGCAGCCCCAGTTATTTTAGCGGGGTGTCCCATCCCGGCAATGAGCAGTTCTTC.

Of note for this clone: Other nucleotide sequences from this sample produce the same CDR3. V usage is TRBV30 and J usage is TRBJ2-5; TRBD2 matches at 8 bases. Germline values: CDR1 GTSNPN, CDR2 SVGIG (reference sequence). CDR3 length equals 14 residues. Trimming cost V 5 bases and J 4 bases; bases outside gene matches: 9. The CDR3 region is CAWGGGGPPETQYF. For the CDR3, the DNA is TGTGCCTGGGGGGGCGGGGGGCCCCCAGAGACCCAGTACTTC.

The chain links TRBV6-1 to TRBJ2-3; D unresolved. This CDR3 region has 12 residues. The V and J ends lost 4 bases and 11 bases respectively, with 13 bases between them. Looked up from germline, CDR1 is MNHNS and CDR2 is SASEGT. In DNA form, the CDR3 reads TGTGCCAGCAGTGTAACGAGGTTAGAGCAGTATTTT. Its translation is CASSVTRLEQYF.

J is TRBJ1-4 and V is TRBV4-2; no definite D call. With 1 base removed from V and 5 bases from J, the gap between germline ends came to 14 bases. In germline, CDR1 is LGHNA, CDR2 YNFKEQ. This CDR3 has 16 amino acids. The CDR3 DNA follows: TGTGCCAGCAGCCAAGCTCGGACCGTGGGGAATGAAAAACTGTTTTTT. As protein: CASSQARTVGNEKLFF.

The gene calls are TRBV15 and TRBJ2-5; D might be TRBD2 (5 bases). Deletions cut 0 bases from V and 4 bases from J, with 6 bases between. The V gene's germline CDR1 is LNHNV and CDR2 YYDKDF (reference sequence). CDR3 length: 13 amino acids. The CDR3 here is CATSRDRGETQYF. CDR3 coding DNA: TGTGCCACCAGCAGAGATCGGGGAGAGACCCAGTACTTC.

The chain uses TRBV27 and TRBJ1-1; D might be TRBD1 (6 bases). From germline, CDR1 is MNHEY and CDR2 SMNVEV (reference sequence). V dropped 5 bases and J dropped 12 bases, with 13 bases sitting between them. The length of the CDR3 is 11 residues. The CDR3 DNA reads TGTGCCAGCAGTACACAGGGTAGAACTTTCTTT. This encodes CASSTQGRTFF.